This section outlines one T cell receptor beta chain sequence together with its context. What it recognizes is unknown. The V gene's germline CDR1 is SGHRS and CDR2 YFSETQ. This CDR3 comprises 15 residues. V lost 3 bases and J lost 6; bases outside the gene matches: 9. These data originate in a study of shared clonotypes between healthy human individuals. Methods used by the authors: Junction-only sequences without quality scores were provided by ImmunoSEQ, so filtering was different. Generated by immunoSEQ multiplex PCR, the TCRdb table keeps only in-frame clones and is missing some. V, J and clone size are taken as reported in that table, and D and trimming were inferred from the DNA itself. The sample carries 2 million to 2.5 million clones, 85% to 95% recorded once. Study-wide findings and caveats: An effect of sequencing depth on clonotype sharing among donors was expected.

Sequenced sample: naive CD4+ T cells from PBMCs. This sample's subset: CD45RA+ positively selected. The V gene is TRBV5-1, the J gene TRBJ2-5; TRBD1 matches at 9 bases. The sequence derives from a man between 18 and 35 years old in good health. Some clones in this sample may be carry-over from other donors' samples. The CDR3 bases are TGCGCCAGCAGCTCCAGGACAGGGGAGGAGAAGACCCAGTACTTC. Protein sequence: CASSSRTGEEKTQYF.